These T cell receptor beta chains were read from a single sample in a study of cytotoxic CD8 clonotypes in ibrutinib-treated CLL. Data came from immunoSEQ multiplex PCR; TCRdb stores just in-frame clones and leaves some out. The data hold approximately 200,000 clones, with about 72% observed a single time. The source material was PBMCs, sampled after 24 months of ibrutinib treatment. The receptors were gathered from a human donor with chronic lymphocytic leukemia. CDR3s include the opening cysteine and the closing phenylalanine or tryptophan. A D gene is named only where the DNA matches it firmly. The size of a clone is reported for some rows only, either as once, few or many, or as a class for expanded clones.

length,size,V,D,J,DNA,CDR3
16,.,TRBV9,TRBD2,TRBJ2-5,TGTGCCAGCAGCGTAGGGACTAGCGGGAGAGGGGAGACCCAGTACTTC,CASSVGTSGRGETQYF
15,once,TRBV5-6,.,TRBJ2-1,TGTGCCAGCAGCATGGGACCGAATACCTACAATGAGCAGTTCTTC,CASSMGPNTYNEQFF
15,.,TRBV28,TRBD1,TRBJ1-4,TGTGCCAGCAGTTTATTGGGGACAGGTTATGAAAAACTGTTTTTT,CASSLLGTGYEKLFF
14,.,TRBV18,TRBD2,TRBJ2-2,TGTGCCAGCTCACGGGAGGGGAACACCGGGGAGCTGTTTTTT,CASSREGNTGELFF
14,.,TRBV15,.,TRBJ1-2,TGTGCCACCAGCAGAGATCGCACAGGGTATGGCTACACCTTC,CATSRDRTGYGYTF
15,.,TRBV9,.,TRBJ1-2,TGTGCCAGCAGCGCGGGTAACAGGACTAACTATGGCTACACCTTC,CASSAGNRTNYGYTF
13,.,TRBV7-3,TRBD1,TRBJ1-2,TGTGCCAGCAGCTTATCTCCAGGGGGTTTCTACACCTTC,CASSLSPGGFYTF
15,once,TRBV5-6,TRBD2,TRBJ2-1,TGTGCCAGCAGCTCTGGCGGGAGGTCCTACAATGAGCAGTTCTTC,CASSSGGRSYNEQFF
15,.,TRBV14,TRBD2,TRBJ2-1,TGTGCCAGCAGCCAATGGAGGGGACTAGCCTATGAGCAGTTCTTC,CASSQWRGLAYEQFF
10,.,TRBV13,.,TRBJ2-1,TGTGCCAGCAGCTACAATGAGCAGTTCTTC,CASSYNEQFF
15,.,TRBV2,TRBD1,TRBJ2-7,TGTGCCAGCAGCCGATTACAGGGGGCTCTGAGGGAGCAGTACTTC,CASSRLQGALREQYF
14,.,TRBV7-6,.,TRBJ2-2,TGTGCCAGCAGCTTAGCAGGGGCCGGCGGGGAGCTGTTTTTT,CASSLAGAGGELFF
16,once,TRBV5-6,.,TRBJ1-1,TGTGCCAGCAGCTTGGCCTCGGGGGACTGGAACGCTGAAGCTTTCTTT,CASSLASGDWNAEAFF
15,.,TRBV15,.,TRBJ2-1,TGTGCCACCAGCAGAGAACTAGCTTTGAACAATGAGCAGTTCTTC,CATSRELALNNEQFF
15,few,TRBV9,TRBD1,TRBJ1-2,TGTGCCAGCAGCCCTCTAGGGACAGTAGACTATGGCTACACCTTC,CASSPLGTVDYGYTF
15,few,TRBV6-1,TRBD1,TRBJ1-2,TGTGCCAGCAGTGAAGCGTCCAGGGGGCGTTTGGGCTACACCTTC,CASSEASRGRLGYTF
14,.,TRBV11-3,.,TRBJ2-7,TGTGCCAGCAGCTTAGGAGGGGAGAACTACGAGCAGTACTTC,CASSLGGENYEQYF